Below, 27 T cell receptor beta chains from the same sample are listed, as sequenced in a study of identifying expanded T cells in peripheral blood. Profiling relied on immunoSEQ multiplex PCR, and the TCRdb table lists in-frame clones only, not all of them. The sample gives about 97,000 clones, 70% to 90% of which show up once; roughly a sixth is in the top ten. Sequencing used blood. The receptors were gathered from a person aged 18 to 70 in good health.

The V call is TRBV7-9, the J call TRBJ1-1; no clear D. Trimming left V 4 bases short and J 4 bases short, with 10 bases between. The V gene's germline CDR1 is SEHNR and CDR2 FQNEAQ (reference sequence). The CDR3 consists of 13 residues. The CDR3 reads CASSYSKGTEAFF. For the CDR3, the DNA is TGTGCCAGCAGCTATAGCAAGGGCACTGAAGCTTTCTTT.

This chain uses TRBV7-9 with TRBJ1-2; D not resolved. Trimming stripped 5 bases from V and 3 bases from J, with 13 bases between. The CDR3 is 14 amino acids. Germline V gene data show CDR1 as SEHNR and CDR2 as FQNEAQ (reference sequence). CDR3 region: CASSPTRGYYGYTF. DNA for the CDR3: TGTGCCAGCAGCCCGACCCGCGGGTACTATGGCTACACCTTC. Together with reference TRBV7-9 and TRBJ1-2, the CDR3 gives the full variable domain: DTGVSQNPRHKITKRGQNVTFRCDPISEHNRLYWYRQTLGQGPEFLTYFQNEAQLEKSRLLSDRFSAERPKGSFSTLEIQRTEQGDSAMYLCASSPTRGYYGYTFGSGTRLTVV.

The rearrangement uses TRBV6-1 and TRBJ1-5, with 8 bases that match TRBD1. With 4 bases clipped from V and 6 bases from J, the junction kept 8 bases outside the gene matches. The germline V gene encodes CDR1 MNHNS and CDR2 SASEGT. CDR3 length equals 15 residues. The CDR3 here is CASSAQGAWGQPQHF. CDR3 nucleotide sequence: TGTGCCAGCAGTGCGCAGGGGGCGTGGGGTCAGCCCCAGCATTTT.

This clone has only one observation. The rearrangement joins TRBV6-5 to TRBJ2-3, with D hard to call. Trimming shortened V by 7 bases and J by 2 bases, and 10 bases separated the two germline ends. This CDR3 spans 13 amino acids. CDR1 and CDR2 from the germline V gene are MNHEY and SVGAGI. Written as DNA, the CDR3 is TGTGCCAGCACTCGATCGTACACAGATACGCAGTATTTT. The encoded protein is CASTRSYTDTQYF.

The rearrangement joins TRBV5-1 to TRBJ2-5; possibly TRBD2 for D (5 bases). V lost 0 bases, J lost 4 bases, and 10 bases lay in between. The CDR3 runs to 14 residues. Germline V lookup: CDR1 SGHRS, CDR2 YFSETQ. DNA of the CDR3: TGCGCCAGCAGCTTGGCCTGGGCGGGAGAGACCCAGTACTTC. This translates into CASSLAWAGETQYF.

This clone was found many times. The chain combines TRBV7-8 with TRBJ1-6, with D unclear. The CDR3 has 15 residues. The germline CDR1 and CDR2 sequences are SGHVS and FQNEAQ. The V end lost 5 bases, the J end lost 7 bases, and 15 bases lay between the germline ends. The CDR3 nucleotides are TGTGCCAGCAGCGAGAAGGGCGTCCTAAATTCACCCCTCCACTTT. It is translated as CASSEKGVLNSPLHF.

This rearrangement joins TRBV7-9 to TRBJ2-5, with D possibly matching TRBD2 (5 bases). CDR3 length: 14 residues. Per germline, CDR1 SEHNR and CDR2 FQNEAQ (reference sequence). Trimming removed 3 bases from V and 1 base from J, with 9 bases in between. The CDR3 here is CASSFEGGQETQYF. CDR3 sequence (DNA): TGTGCCAGCAGCTTTGAGGGTGGCCAAGAGACCCAGTACTTC.

This chain uses TRBV19 with TRBJ1-2, with 8 bases lining up with TRBD1. Germline V gene data show CDR1 as LNHDA and CDR2 as SQIVND (reference sequence). This CDR3 has 17 residues. The V and J ends lost 3 bases and 4 bases, in that order; junction bases with no gene match: 13. The CDR3 bases are TGTGCCAGTAGTATTAGGCAGGGGGCGTCAATTTTCTATGGCTACACCTTC. Translation: CASSIRQGASIFYGYTF.

The gene calls are TRBV19 and TRBJ2-1; no definite D call. Germline V gives CDR1 LNHDA, CDR2 SQIVND (reference sequence). The CDR3 extends over 16 amino acids. V was trimmed by 3 bases and J by 0 bases, leaving 12 bases between them. Written as DNA, the CDR3 is TGTGCCAGTAGTATCCTGTGGCAGAGCTCCTACAATGAGCAGTTCTTC. Translating gives CASSILWQSSYNEQFF. Drawing the rest from reference TRBV19 and TRBJ2-1, the complete variable domain is DGGITQSPKYLFRKEGQNVTLSCEQNLNHDAMYWYRQDPGQGLRLIYYSQIVNDFQKGDIAEGYSVSREKKESFPLTVTSAQKNPTAFYLCASSILWQSSYNEQFFGPGTRLTVL.

V is TRBV27 and J is TRBJ1-2; D is unclear. The CDR3 runs 18 residues. In germline, CDR1 is MNHEY, CDR2 SMNVEV (reference sequence). Trimming pared 5 bases from V and 4 bases from J, leaving 26 bases between. The CDR3 reads CASSAVPRRAAHAYGYTF. DNA for the CDR3: TGTGCCAGCAGTGCAGTTCCTAGGCGGGCAGCTCACGCCTATGGCTACACCTTC.

CDR3 region: CASSPRVPYGYTF. In DNA form, the CDR3 reads TGTGCCAGCAGTCCGAGGGTGCCCTATGGCTACACCTTC. This sequence joins TRBV5-6 and TRBJ1-2, with D unresolved. From germline, CDR1 is SGHDT and CDR2 YYEEEE. Trimming pared 5 bases from V and 4 bases from J, leaving 12 bases between. The CDR3 runs to 13 residues.

The chain has TRBV19 and TRBJ2-7; D remains ambiguous. The CDR3 totals 12 residues. Trimming took off 5 bases at V and 4 bases at J, with 9 bases between the two ends. The germline V gene has CDR1 LNHDA and CDR2 SQIVND (reference sequence). The CDR3 here is CASSPDAYEQYF. The DNA for the CDR3 is TGTGCCAGTAGTCCTGACGCGTACGAGCAGTACTTC.

The chain combines TRBV7-9 with TRBJ2-5; weak D call: TRBD1 (5 bases). The length of the CDR3 is 15 residues. The V end lost 1 base, the J end lost 5 bases, and 14 bases lay between the germline ends. Germline CDR1 reads SEHNR; CDR2 reads FQNEAQ (reference sequence). The CDR3: CASSLVAGQGETQYF. In nucleotides, the CDR3 is TGTGCCAGCAGCTTAGTGGCTGGGCAGGGTGAGACCCAGTACTTC. The full variable domain, its missing parts supplied by reference TRBV7-9 and TRBJ2-5, is DTGVSQNPRHKITKRGQNVTFRCDPISEHNRLYWYRQTLGQGPEFLTYFQNEAQLEKSRLLSDRFSAERPKGSFSTLEIQRTEQGDSAMYLCASSLVAGQGETQYFGPGTRLLVL.

V gene TRBV21-1 combines with J gene TRBJ2-5; TRBD1, as called in the table, went unchecked against the DNA. TRBV21-1 is noted as a pseudogene. The CDR3 runs to 14 residues. In DNA, the CDR3 is TGTGCCAGCAGCTATGACAGGGACCAAGAGACCCAGTACTTC. Its protein is CASSYDRDQETQYF.

The chain uses TRBV10-3 and TRBJ2-2; D remains ambiguous. This CDR3 is built from 14 residues. Germline lookup yields CDR1 ENHRY and CDR2 SYGVKD. The germline V and J ends were trimmed by 4 bases and 1 base, with 7 bases remaining between them. This CDR3 reads CAISGTGNTGELFF. The CDR3 bases are TGTGCCATCAGTGGGACCGGGAACACCGGGGAGCTGTTTTTT.

J is TRBJ1-3 and V is TRBV19; D gene uncertain. The V end was cut by 6 bases, the J end by 4 bases, with 16 bases between. The germline gives CDR1 LNHDA, CDR2 SQIVND (reference sequence). CDR3 length: 15 amino acids. Here the CDR3 DNA reads TGTGCCAGTAGCCCCAATGCAGGTGGGGGAAACACCATATATTTT. Translated, it gives CASSPNAGGGNTIYF.

Here the CDR3 DNA reads TGTGCCAGCTCGAGGCAGCGGGGGAACACCGGGGAGCTGTTTTTT. Residues: CASSRQRGNTGELFF. The chain recombines TRBV18 with TRBJ2-2; 7 bases align to TRBD2. Germline V gene sequence: CDR1 KGHSH, CDR2 LQKENI. The CDR3 sequence is 15 residues long. J gave up 1 base and V 6 bases, and 5 bases lay outside the gene matches.

The chain combines TRBV4-1 with TRBJ2-7; TRBD2 is a possible D gene (5 bases). Trimming pared 1 base from V and 2 bases from J, leaving 9 bases between. CDR1 and CDR2 from the germline V gene are MGHRA and YSYEKL. CDR3 length: 14 residues. Here the CDR3 DNA reads TGCGCCAGCAGCCAAGCGCCGGGGACCTACGAGCAGTACTTC. Translation: CASSQAPGTYEQYF.

This clone has more than one count but fewer than ten. This chain connects TRBV6-1 to TRBJ1-2; no definite D call. Per germline, CDR1 MNHNS and CDR2 SASEGT. V dropped 10 bases and J dropped 4 bases, with 10 bases sitting between them. This CDR3 region has 11 residues. In DNA form, the CDR3 reads TGTGCCACCACCCTGACCTATGGCTACACCTTC. Its translation is CATTLTYGYTF.

The DNA for the CDR3 is TGTGCCAGCAGCGGGCCAACAGGGGTCTTCGTGCTGTTTTTT. Translating it yields CASSGPTGVFVLFF. This sequence joins TRBV7-9 and TRBJ2-2, with TRBD1 matching over 7 bases. This CDR3 has 14 residues. Germline lookup yields CDR1 SEHNR and CDR2 FQNEAQ (reference sequence). Unmatched junction bases numbered 13, after V lost 5 bases and J lost 13 bases.

The V call is TRBV19, the J call TRBJ1-1; D unclear. Germline V CDR1 and CDR2: LNHDA, SQIVND (reference sequence). V dropped 3 bases and J dropped 3 bases, with 14 bases sitting between them. The CDR3 sequence is 15 residues long. As DNA, the CDR3 is TGTGCCAGTAGTATCAAGTATAGCGGAGACACTGAAGCTTTCTTT. Translating it yields CASSIKYSGDTEAFF.

This clone was seen a single time. V usage is TRBV28 and J usage is TRBJ1-1; D gene unclear. Germline assignment: CDR1 MDHEN and CDR2 SYDVKM. The CDR3 is 17 residues long. V was clipped by 4 bases and J by 0 bases, with 18 bases between them. This chain's CDR3 is CASSSPHRHLLNTEAFF. Here the CDR3 DNA reads TGTGCCAGCAGTTCACCACACCGGCACCTGCTGAACACTGAAGCTTTCTTT.

This clone was counted a single time. The V gene is TRBV6-5, the J gene TRBJ2-7; 8 bases line up with TRBD1. This CDR3 has 14 residues. The V and J ends lost 5 bases and 2 bases, in that order; junction bases with no gene match: 5. Germline V gives CDR1 MNHEY, CDR2 SVGAGI. CDR3 in amino acids: CASSQPGQAYEQYF. The CDR3 coding sequence is TGTGCCAGCAGTCAACCGGGACAGGCCTACGAGCAGTACTTC.

The rearrangement joins TRBV5-3 to TRBJ2-7, with a possible D match to TRBD2 (6 bases). TRBV5-3 is identified as an open reading frame with a role that is uncertain. The CDR3 has 18 residues. With 10 bases removed from V and 0 bases from J, the gap between germline ends came to 29 bases. CDR3 in amino acids: CAGALSGVIAQSSYEQYF. CDR3 DNA: TGTGCCGGGGCTCTGTCGGGGGTAATTGCGCAGAGCTCCTACGAGCAGTACTTC.

CDR3 nucleotide sequence: TGTGCCAGCAGCCTCCGGGGGACTAGCGTTCGAAATACGCAGTATTTT. It translates to CASSLRGTSVRNTQYF. J is TRBJ2-3 and V is TRBV7-2; the match to TRBD2 covers 10 bases. The V segment lost 5 bases and the J segment 7 bases; nucleotides outside the gene matches: 12. Germline CDR1 SGHTA, CDR2 FQGNSA. The CDR3 is made up of 16 amino acids. Complete variable domain (other parts from reference TRBV7-2 and TRBJ2-3): GAGVSQSPSNKVTEKGKDVELRCDPISGHTALYWYRQSLGQGLEFLIYFQGNSAPDKSGLPSDRFSAERTGGSVSTLTIQRTQQEDSAVYLCASSLRGTSVRNTQYFGPGTRLTVL.

This chain connects TRBV10-3 to TRBJ1-1; a weak D match, TRBD1 (5 bases). The CDR3 consists of 13 residues. From germline, CDR1 is ENHRY and CDR2 SYGVKD. V was clipped by 8 bases and J by 0 bases, with 10 bases between them. CDR3 nucleotides: TGTGCCATCGGCAGGGACGTGAACACTGAAGCTTTCTTT. Protein product: CAIGRDVNTEAFF.

Here the CDR3 DNA reads TGTGCCAGCAGTTCCGGACAGGCGGATCGTGGAGGCTACACCTTC. Translation gives CASSSGQADRGGYTF. The chain joins TRBV6-6 to TRBJ1-2; TRBD1 matches 7 bases. V lost 4 bases and J lost 8; bases outside the gene matches: 13. The CDR3 runs 15 residues. In germline, CDR1 is MNHNY, CDR2 SVGAGI (reference sequence).